A single sample is the source of the 28 T cell receptor beta chains below, sequenced in a study of T cells in localized non-small cell lung cancer. The data were produced by immunoSEQ multiplex PCR, yet TCRdb's version contains in-frame clones alone and is incomplete. The data hold 100,000 to 150,000 clones, with around 89% observed a single time. Source: peripheral blood, taken before any cancer treatment. The receptor source for this set is a female donor over 55 with stage I lung adenocarcinoma.

The chain carries TRBV5-1 and TRBJ2-3; 8 bases fit TRBD2. This CDR3 comprises 14 residues. The germline gives CDR1 SGHRS, CDR2 YFSETQ. V lost 3 bases, J lost 9 bases, and 9 bases stayed unmatched. CDR3 amino acids: CASSSGGPTSTQYF. The CDR3 region has the DNA TGCGCCAGCAGCTCGGGAGGGCCAACGTCAACGCAGTATTTT.

The V call is TRBV28, the J call TRBJ1-1; a weak D match, TRBD1 (5 bases). Trimming left V 5 bases short and J 11 bases short, with 15 bases between. The V gene's germline CDR1 is MDHEN and CDR2 SYDVKM. CDR3 length: 12 residues. The CDR3 DNA reads as TGTGCCAGCAGTCTGACCCAGGGCCGGGCTTTCTTT. This encodes CASSLTQGRAFF.

The chain combines TRBV2 with TRBJ2-1; TRBD2 agrees at 12 bases. CDR1 SNHLY and CDR2 FYNNEI come from the germline V gene. The CDR3 covers 16 residues. V was clipped by 5 bases and J by 9 bases; unmatched bases: 11. CDR3 residues: CASSRTSGISAREQFF. The CDR3 nucleotides read TGTGCCAGCAGTCGGACTAGCGGGATCTCCGCGCGTGAGCAGTTCTTC.

This sequence joins TRBV10-2 and TRBJ1-1, with TRBD1 identical over 11 bases. The V and J ends lost 6 bases and 4 bases, in that order; junction bases with no gene match: 7. CDR1 and CDR2 from the germline V gene are WSHSY and SAAADI. CDR3 size: 15 residues. CDR3 amino acids: CASRQSGQGGTEAFF. As DNA, the CDR3 is TGCGCCAGCAGACAATCGGGACAGGGGGGCACTGAAGCTTTCTTT.

The V and J genes are TRBV6-1 and TRBJ1-3; no clear D. V was trimmed by 6 bases and J by 16 bases, leaving 22 bases between them. The CDR3 contains 13 residues. The germline CDR1 and CDR2 sequences are MNHNS and SASEGT. As DNA, the CDR3 is TGTGCCAGCAGGGTAACAGTAAGGAGGGCCAAGTATTTT. Translated: CASRVTVRRAKYF.

The chain has TRBV28 and TRBJ1-4; the D gene is possibly TRBD1 (5 bases). The CDR3 has 15 amino acids. CDR1 is MDHEN, CDR2 SYDVKM, per germline. V was trimmed by 8 bases and J by 0 bases, leaving 13 bases between them. CDR3 sequence reads: CASLFSGPTNEKLFF. The CDR3 region has the DNA TGTGCCAGCTTATTTTCGGGACCAACTAATGAAAAACTGTTTTTT.

V usage is TRBV25-1 and J usage is TRBJ1-2; no firm D call. Germline V gene lookup returns CDR1 MGHDK and CDR2 SYGVNS. Trimming pared 3 bases from V and 8 bases from J, leaving 10 bases between. CDR3 size: 12 residues. The CDR3 loop is CASSDVLSGYTF. CDR3 coding DNA: TGTGCCAGCAGTGACGTACTATCGGGCTACACCTTC.

This clone was seen a few times. CDR3 region: CASSLSPVEPQHF. DNA for the CDR3: TGCGCCAGCAGCTTGAGCCCGGTGGAGCCCCAGCATTTT. The chain employs TRBV5-1 and TRBJ1-5, with D uncertain. This CDR3 spans 13 amino acids. V was shortened by 1 base and J by 8 bases, with 10 bases between the two germline ends. The V gene's germline CDR1 is SGHRS and CDR2 YFSETQ.

The rearrangement links TRBV5-6 to TRBJ1-2; D is ambiguous. The V end lost 4 bases, the J end lost 0 bases, and 13 bases lay between the germline ends. The CDR3 has 15 residues. The V gene's germline CDR1 is SGHDT and CDR2 YYEEEE. Here the CDR3 reads CASSVTALANYGYTF. The CDR3 DNA reads as TGTGCCAGCAGCGTTACGGCCCTAGCTAACTATGGCTACACCTTC.

V is TRBV9 and J is TRBJ1-2; 10 bases are shared with TRBD1. Germline V gene lookup returns CDR1 SGDLS and CDR2 YYNGEE. CDR3 length: 14 residues. Unmatched junction bases numbered 4, after V lost 3 bases and J lost 5 bases. CDR3: CASSGGTGEYGYTF. In nucleotides, the CDR3 is TGTGCCAGCAGCGGGGGGACAGGGGAATATGGCTACACCTTC.

The chain links TRBV4-2 to TRBJ2-7, with 16 positions matching TRBD2. CDR3 length: 18 amino acids. With V trimmed by 4 bases and J by 4 bases, 10 bases remained unmatched. The germline gives CDR1 LGHNA, CDR2 YNFKEQ. DNA of the CDR3: TGTGCCAGCAGCCGGGGACTAGCGGGAGGGCCTCTGAAATACGAGCAGTACTTC. Translated, it gives CASSRGLAGGPLKYEQYF.

The chain uses TRBV15 and TRBJ1-5; D remains unclear. This CDR3 is built from 14 residues. The V end lost 3 bases, the J end lost 6 bases, and 12 bases lay between the germline ends. Germline loops: CDR1 LNHNV, CDR2 YYDKDF (reference sequence). The CDR3, as DNA: TGTGCCACCAGCAGGGCGGAGGGTGGTCAGCCCCAGCATTTT. The encoded protein is CATSRAEGGQPQHF.

V usage is TRBV5-1 and J usage is TRBJ1-4; D call uncertain. Germline CDR1 and CDR2: SGHRS and YFSETQ. The CDR3 runs 14 residues. V lost 3 bases and J 3 bases, leaving 9 bases between the germline ends. The CDR3 protein is CASSSGASNEKLFF. CDR3 nucleotides: TGCGCCAGCAGCTCGGGAGCTTCTAATGAAAAACTGTTTTTT.

The CDR3 DNA sequence: TGTGCCAGCAGCTTACTGGGACAGGGGTACGAGCAGTACTTC. It translates to CASSLLGQGYEQYF. This rearrangement joins TRBV11-2 to TRBJ2-7; 10 positions match TRBD1. This CDR3 contains 14 residues. V trimming: 2 bases; J trimming: 4 bases; junction bases outside the gene matches: 2. Germline loops: CDR1 SGHAT, CDR2 FQNNGV. Based on the CDR3 plus reference TRBV11-2 and TRBJ2-7, the full variable domain is EAGVAQSPRYKIIEKRQSVAFWCNPISGHATLYWYQQILGQGPKLLIQFQNNGVVDDSQLPKDRFSAERLKGVDSTLKIQPAKLEDSAVYLCASSLLGQGYEQYFGPGTRLTVT.

The chain couples TRBV9 to TRBJ1-2, with D perhaps TRBD1 (5 bases). Germline assignment: CDR1 SGDLS and CDR2 YYNGEE. V lost 0 bases to trimming and J lost 4 bases, with 13 bases between them. The CDR3 runs 15 residues. The CDR3 DNA sequence: TGTGCCAGCAGCGTAGGGGACGGCAAGGGCTATGGCTACACCTTC. It encodes CASSVGDGKGYGYTF.

This CDR3 is CASSRQGQYNEQFF. The CDR3 nucleotides read TGCGCCAGCAGCAGACAGGGCCAATACAATGAGCAGTTCTTC. The chain carries TRBV5-1 and TRBJ2-1; TRBD1 matches at 7 bases. Trimming at V came to 4 bases and at J to 4 bases, leaving 5 bases not matched to a gene. CDR3 length equals 14 residues. The germline gives CDR1 SGHRS, CDR2 YFSETQ.

This chain connects TRBV9 to TRBJ2-2, with D uncertain. CDR1 is SGDLS and CDR2 is YYNGEE in the germline V gene. V dropped 0 bases and J dropped 7 bases, with 7 bases sitting between them. The CDR3 runs 13 residues. CDR3 loop: CASSVVGVGELFF. DNA for the CDR3: TGTGCCAGCAGCGTAGTCGGTGTCGGGGAGCTGTTTTTT.

The chain combines TRBV5-4 with TRBJ1-1; D is uncertain. CDR1 and CDR2 from the germline V gene are SGHNT and YYREEE (reference sequence). Trimming took 3 bases from V and 2 from J, leaving 11 bases between them. This CDR3 contains 14 residues. The DNA of the CDR3 is TGTGCCAGCAGCTCTCTAGGGTCTAACACTGAAGCTTTCTTT. Translated: CASSSLGSNTEAFF.

This clone was picked up a small number of times. This sequence joins TRBV7-2 and TRBJ2-7, with unresolved D. CDR1 SGHTA and CDR2 FQGNSA come from the germline V gene. CDR3 size: 13 residues. V lost 6 bases, J lost 6 bases, and 15 bases lay in between. The CDR3 nucleotides are TGTGCCAGCAGTTCCGCTGTCGTACGCGAGCAGTACTTC. Protein: CASSSAVVREQYF.

This chain uses TRBV10-2 with TRBJ2-5; TRBD2 matches at 7 bases. This CDR3 has 13 residues. Per germline, CDR1 WSHSY and CDR2 SAAADI. Trimming at V came to 7 bases and at J to 5 bases, leaving 7 bases not matched to a gene. The CDR3 protein is CASTGVGGETQYF. The CDR3 coding sequence is TGCGCCAGCACCGGGGTGGGAGGGGAGACCCAGTACTTC.

The chain uses TRBV6-5 and TRBJ2-7; TRBD2 agrees at 10 bases. V was pared by 9 bases and J by 4 bases, with 6 bases of the junction left unmatched. Germline-derived CDR1 and CDR2 are MNHEY and SVGAGI. This CDR3 comprises 13 residues. CDR3 nucleotide sequence: TGTGCCAGTTTTACAGCGGGAGGGTACGAGCAGTACTTC. Translation: CASFTAGGYEQYF.

V and J are TRBV5-6 and TRBJ2-7, with 10 bases aligning to TRBD2. V lost 4 bases and J lost 0; bases outside the gene matches: 10. This CDR3 has 17 residues. The germline V gene encodes CDR1 SGHDT and CDR2 YYEEEE. This CDR3 reads CASSRGTGTSVSYEQYF. CDR3 DNA: TGTGCCAGCAGCAGGGGGACCGGGACTAGCGTCTCCTACGAGCAGTACTTC.

This clone was picked up one time. The chain couples TRBV2 to TRBJ1-2; TRBD1 matches at 9 bases. CDR3 length: 14 amino acids. Germline CDR1 is SNHLY and CDR2 is FYNNEI. The trim removed 5 bases at V and 8 bases at J, leaving 9 bases unmatched. CDR3 in amino acids: CASSRDRVPGGYTF. The CDR3 DNA reads as TGTGCCAGCAGTCGGGACAGGGTGCCTGGAGGCTACACCTTC.

This clone was observed a single time. The chain is built from TRBV5-4 and TRBJ2-5; D unclear. The CDR3 sequence is 13 residues long. Germline V gene lookup returns CDR1 SGHNT and CDR2 YYREEE (reference sequence). Trimming took 0 bases from V and 3 from J, leaving 6 bases between them. The CDR3 DNA is TGTGCCAGCAGCTTGGTCTTCAAAGAGACCCAGTACTTC. It codes for CASSLVFKETQYF. Combining the CDR3 with reference TRBV5-4 and TRBJ2-5 gives the whole variable domain ETGVTQSPTHLIKTRGQQVTLRCSSQSGHNTVSWYQQALGQGPQFIFQYYREEENGRGNFPPRFSGLQFPNYSSELNVNALELDDSALYLCASSLVFKETQYFGPGTRLLVL.

The rearrangement uses TRBV9 and TRBJ2-5, with D possibly being TRBD1 or TRBD2 (6 bases each). The CDR3 covers 16 residues. Germline CDR1 is SGDLS and CDR2 is YYNGEE. V lost 0 bases and J 5 bases, leaving 17 bases between the germline ends. CDR3 nucleotides: TGTGCCAGCAGCGTAGCCGGGGGCCTCCCTGCGGAGACCCAGTACTTC. This translates into CASSVAGGLPAETQYF.

This chain links TRBV30 with TRBJ2-1; D may be TRBD2 (5 bases). The V gene's germline CDR1 is GTSNPN and CDR2 SVGIG (reference sequence). V shed 7 bases and J shed 6 bases, with 22 bases lying between them. The CDR3 spans 15 residues. CDR3 protein: CASLDGGLRRNEQFF. The DNA of the CDR3 is TGTGCCTCCCTGGATGGCGGACTTCGTCGCAATGAGCAGTTCTTC.

V and J are TRBV2 and TRBJ2-1; D gene uncertain. The V and J ends lost 5 bases and 4 bases respectively, with 9 bases between them. Germline V gene data show CDR1 as SNHLY and CDR2 as FYNNEI. The CDR3 runs 13 residues. CDR3 amino acids: CASSKGRYNEQFF. In nucleotides, the CDR3 is TGTGCCAGCAGTAAGGGAAGGTACAATGAGCAGTTCTTC.

The V call is TRBV5-1, the J call TRBJ1-2, with TRBD1 as a possible D gene (5 bases). Germline V lookup: CDR1 SGHRS, CDR2 YFSETQ. Trimming took 6 bases from V and 3 from J, leaving 18 bases between them. The CDR3 totals 15 residues. The CDR3 DNA reads TGCGCCAGCAAAATTGGGGCGGGGGATGACTATGGCTACACCTTC. It is translated as CASKIGAGDDYGYTF.